This TCR beta chain was identified in a study of patients and donors after allogeneic stem cell transplantation. This clonotype was seen more than once but under ten times. One entry per CDR3 protein, called by TCRdb with MiXCR from the RT-PCR reads. The data show some 880,000 distinct CDR3 sequences, approximately 19% seen once. The germline gives CDR1 DFQATT, CDR2 SNEGSKA (reference sequence). Trimming took 6 bases from V and 3 from J, leaving 12 bases between them. The CDR3 runs 13 residues. This TCR came from a human donor who was either an allogeneic HSCT recipient or a stem cell or donor lymphocyte infusion donor (not recorded which). It is not recorded whose cells these are; they may come from a transplant donor. V and J are TRBV20-1 and TRBJ2-1; D unclear. What was sequenced was blood, either unsorted or a sorted T cell fraction (not recorded which). CDR3 residues: CSAKPHGYNEQFF. DNA of the CDR3: TGCAGTGCAAAACCTCATGGCTACAATGAGCAGTTCTTC.